Sequencing of this TCR beta chain was carried out in a study of T cells after yellow fever vaccination. The CDR3 extends over 15 amino acids. The ends were cut back, 0 bases at V and 8 bases at J, with 13 bases in the middle. From germline, CDR1 is LGHNA and CDR2 YSLEER. TCR cDNA, made by 5'RACE template switching, carried an added universal primer site and UMIs. TCRdb re-derived calls from the 5' RACE reads in MiXCR, one entry per CDR3 protein. This sample carries roughly 500,000 distinct CDR3 sequences, roughly 21% of them seen once, and the ten largest clones take roughly an eighth. On this clonotype itself: The antigen is undetermined.

Findings of the study overall: The CD4 and CD8 compartments had a small share of their clonotypes in common. A weaker but faster secondary response was observed, peaking on day 5 versus 15. Repertoires sorted by FACS could include abundant clonotypes that are contaminants from the bulk population.

The sequence was collected from a man aged 25 to 45 who received the YFV17D yellow fever vaccine. The chain combines TRBV4-3 with TRBJ2-2; D possibly matches TRBD1 or TRBD2 (5 bases each). The specimen was PBMCs, collected 15 days after the yellow fever booster vaccination. The CDR3 here is CASSQDFGAPGELFF. CDR3 nucleotides: TGCGCCAGCAGCCAAGATTTCGGGGCTCCGGGGGAGCTGTTTTTT.